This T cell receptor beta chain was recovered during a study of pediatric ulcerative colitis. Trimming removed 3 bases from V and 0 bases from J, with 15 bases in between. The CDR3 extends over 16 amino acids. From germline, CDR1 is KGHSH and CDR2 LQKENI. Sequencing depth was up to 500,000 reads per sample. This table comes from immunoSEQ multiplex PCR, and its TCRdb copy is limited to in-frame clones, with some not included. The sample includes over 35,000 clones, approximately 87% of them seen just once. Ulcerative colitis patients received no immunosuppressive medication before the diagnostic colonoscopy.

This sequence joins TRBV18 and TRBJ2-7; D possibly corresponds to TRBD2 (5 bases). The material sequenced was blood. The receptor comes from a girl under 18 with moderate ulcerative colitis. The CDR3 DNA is TGTGCCAGCTCACCGAGGCCGGGAATAGGCTCCTACGAGCAGTACTTC. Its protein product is CASSPRPGIGSYEQYF.